These 23 T cell receptor beta chains originate from one sample sequenced in a study of CD8 T cells in ankylosing spondylitis. A single record per CDR3 protein comes from TCRdb applying MiXCR to the 5' RACE reads. Seen here are fewer than 250,000 distinct CDR3 sequences, about 10% observed once, and the top ten hold less than 3%. Sequencing was carried out using blood, either unsorted or a sorted T cell fraction (not recorded which). The receptors come from a male donor with ankylosing spondylitis or in good health (not recorded which).

Ten or more counts support this clonotype. This rearrangement joins TRBV7-8 to TRBJ1-2; D is uncertain. The CDR3 extends over 15 amino acids. CDR1 is SGHVS, CDR2 FQNEAQ, per germline. Trimming cost V 1 base and J 4 bases, with 13 bases left between them. The CDR3 region is CASSLGGGTLYGYTF. The DNA for the CDR3 is TGTGCCAGCAGCTTAGGTGGAGGCACCCTCTATGGCTACACCTTC.

The DNA of the CDR3 is TGTGCCAGCAGATATTCGAACACTGAAGCTTTCTTT. This gives the protein CASRYSNTEAFF. The chain has TRBV6-6 and TRBJ1-1, with D unclear. Germline-derived CDR1 and CDR2 are MNHNY and SVGAGI (reference sequence). V lost 6 bases and J 1 base, leaving 6 bases between the germline ends. This CDR3 region has 12 residues.

This clonotype was picked up many times. The V gene is TRBV5-1, the J gene TRBJ2-1; 8 bases match TRBD2. V was clipped by 0 bases and J by 4 bases; unmatched bases: 6. Germline CDR1 and CDR2: SGHRS and YFSETQ. CDR3 size: 16 residues. The CDR3 spells CASSLVGAGDYNEQFF. The CDR3 nucleotides are TGCGCCAGCAGCTTGGTTGGAGCGGGGGATTACAATGAGCAGTTCTTC.

This clonotype showed up many times. The chain combines TRBV5-5 with TRBJ2-5; D may be TRBD1 (5 bases). V was shortened by 0 bases and J by 2 bases, with 11 bases between the two germline ends. CDR1 and CDR2 from the germline V gene are SGHKS and YYEKEE (reference sequence). This CDR3 comprises 15 residues. CDR3 coding DNA: TGTGCCAGCAGCTTGGGCGCGACAGTTCAAGAGACCCAGTACTTC. It specifies CASSLGATVQETQYF.

In its sample, this clonotype was seen many times. The chain carries TRBV5-1 and TRBJ2-2; D remains unclear. V was clipped by 4 bases and J by 4 bases, with 14 bases between them. Germline loops: CDR1 SGHRS, CDR2 YFSETQ. This CDR3 comprises 15 residues. CDR3 DNA: TGCGCCAGCAGCCCAAGTGGGCTGGGCACCGGGGAGCTGTTTTTT. Protein sequence: CASSPSGLGTGELFF.

This clonotype was observed at least ten times. The chain uses TRBV12-3 or TRBV12-4 and TRBJ2-2; 8 bases are a match to TRBD2. Trimming cost V 5 bases and J 7 bases; bases outside gene matches: 12. This CDR3 spans 16 amino acids. CDR3 sequence: CASSPTAGEFSGELFF. Written as DNA, the CDR3 is TGTGCCAGCAGTCCTACAGCGGGAGAGTTTAGCGGGGAGCTGTTTTTT.

This clonotype came up a few times. The chain recombines TRBV11-3 with TRBJ2-1; 9 bases map to TRBD1. V dropped 5 bases and J dropped 8; count of bases not matched to a gene: 13. Per the germline V gene, CDR1 is SGHNT and CDR2 is YENEEA. This CDR3 comprises 16 residues. CDR3 nucleotides: TGTGCCAGCAGCCCCGGCAGGGACAGGGTTATCTATGAGCAGTTCTTC. This sequence encodes CASSPGRDRVIYEQFF. The entire variable domain, with the rest obtained from reference TRBV11-3 and TRBJ2-1, is as follows: EAGVVQSPRYKIIEKKQPVAFWCNPISGHNTLYWYLQNLGQGPELLIRYENEEAVDDSQLPKDRFSAERLKGVDSTLKIQPAELGDSAVYLCASSPGRDRVIYEQFFGPGTRLTVL.

This clonotype occurred many times. V gene TRBV20-1 combines with J gene TRBJ2-3, with D uncertain. Trimming left V 3 bases short and J 6 bases short, with 4 bases between. The CDR3 sequence is 10 residues long. Germline V lookup: CDR1 DFQATT, CDR2 SNEGSKA (reference sequence). In DNA, the CDR3 is TGCAGTGCTAGCGGTGATACGCAGTATTTT. Translation: CSASGDTQYF.

This clonotype was counted at least ten times. This chain connects TRBV20-1 to TRBJ1-2, with D perhaps matching TRBD1 (6 bases). The CDR3 length is 12 residues. The germline V gene has CDR1 DFQATT and CDR2 SNEGSKA (reference sequence). Between the trimmed V and J ends, which lost 6 bases and 2 bases, there was a span of 10 bases. The CDR3 is CSASGGNYGYTF. CDR3 DNA sequence: TGCAGTGCCTCCGGGGGCAACTATGGCTACACCTTC.

This clonotype was observed at least ten times. The V and J genes are TRBV7-7 and TRBJ2-7, with D maybe TRBD2 (7 bases). V was trimmed by 6 bases and J by 5 bases, leaving 14 bases between them. The CDR3 loop spans 13 amino acids. Germline V lookup: CDR1 SSHAT, CDR2 FNYEAQ (reference sequence). CDR3 sequence (DNA): TGTGCCAGCAGTTACCGCGGGGGCAACGAGCAGTACTTC. Its translation: CASSYRGGNEQYF. The full variable domain, rest sourced from reference TRBV7-7 and TRBJ2-7, is GAGVSQSPRYKVTKRGQDVTLRCDPISSHATLYWYQQALGQGPEFLTYFNYEAQPDKSGLPSDRFSAERPEGSISTLTIQRTEQRDSAMYRCASSYRGGNEQYFGPGTRLTVT.

The rearrangement joins TRBV3-1 to TRBJ1-6; no definite D call. Deletions cut 1 base from V and 7 bases from J, with 11 bases between. Germline V gene data show CDR1 as LGHDT and CDR2 as YNNKEL (reference sequence). The CDR3 consists of 15 residues. CDR3 DNA sequence: TGTGCCAGCAGCCAAGGCGAGGAATGGAATTCACCCCTCCACTTT. This codes for CASSQGEEWNSPLHF.

This clonotype was seen repeatedly, ten times or more. The chain links TRBV7-9 to TRBJ2-2; 9 bases fit TRBD1. The CDR3 runs to 17 residues. Germline CDR1 is SEHNR and CDR2 is FQNEAQ (reference sequence). The J segment lost 0 bases and the V segment lost 5 bases, leaving 7 bases of the junction unmatched. The DNA of the CDR3 is TGTGCCAGCAGCCCCGGACAGGGGATAACGAACACCGGGGAGCTGTTTTTT. Its translation: CASSPGQGITNTGELFF.

This clonotype was counted between two and nine times. V and J are TRBV30 and TRBJ1-1; TRBD1 might be the D (5 bases). CDR3 length equals 13 residues. The ends were cut back, 8 bases at V and 4 bases at J, with 17 bases in the middle. Per the germline V gene, CDR1 is GTSNPN and CDR2 is SVGIG (reference sequence). CDR3 in DNA: TGTGCCCTTCTGACTGGGGGAGTCACTGAAGCTTTCTTT. Amino acid sequence: CALLTGGVTEAFF.

The J gene is TRBJ2-1, the V gene TRBV27; D assignment may be TRBD1 or TRBD2 (5 bases each). Looked up from germline, CDR1 is MNHEY and CDR2 is SMNVEV (reference sequence). Trimming pared 5 bases from V and 8 bases from J, leaving 16 bases between. This CDR3 is 14 amino acids long. This chain's CDR3 is CASSKGFSAYEQFF. CDR3 nucleotide sequence: TGTGCCAGCAGTAAGGGGTTTAGCGCATATGAGCAGTTCTTC.

The CDR3 reads CSASGGRNYGYTF. The CDR3 coding sequence is TGCAGTGCCTCGGGAGGCAGAAACTATGGCTACACCTTC. The V gene is TRBV20-1, the J gene TRBJ1-2; D unclear. The CDR3 runs to 13 residues. V was cut by 6 bases and J by 2 bases, with 13 bases left in between. Germline loops: CDR1 DFQATT, CDR2 SNEGSKA (reference sequence).

This clonotype was seen repeatedly, ten times or more. The V and J genes are TRBV5-4 and TRBJ1-5; 10 bases align to TRBD1. The CDR3 loop spans 15 amino acids. Losses at the gene ends were 3 bases for V and 2 bases for J; bases not matched to a gene: 2. Germline CDR1 SGHNT, CDR2 YYREEE (reference sequence). Written as DNA, the CDR3 is TGTGCCAGCAGCTGGGACAGGGGTGGCAATCAGCCCCAGCATTTT. This translates into CASSWDRGGNQPQHF.

The table lists this clonotype with many counts. V usage is TRBV12-3 or TRBV12-4 and J usage is TRBJ2-3, with D uncertain. The CDR3 has 13 residues. Trimming removed 5 bases at V and 2 bases at J, with 8 bases between. The CDR3 DNA reads as TGTGCCAGCAGTGTCCGGAACACAGATACGCAGTATTTT. It codes for CASSVRNTDTQYF.

This clonotype appeared many times. V is TRBV7-2 and J is TRBJ2-1; D gene ambiguous. Trimming took 1 base from V and 9 from J, leaving 10 bases between them. In germline, CDR1 is SGHTA, CDR2 FQGNSA. The CDR3 has 13 amino acids. For the CDR3, the DNA is TGTGCCAGCAGCTTAGAGGTGGCTACTGAGCAGTTCTTC. Residues: CASSLEVATEQFF.

This clonotype showed up many times. The chain is built from TRBV20-1 and TRBJ1-1; 7 bases fit TRBD1. Germline CDR1 DFQATT, CDR2 SNEGSKA (reference sequence). After removal of 7 bases from V and 2 bases from J, the junction contained 7 bases not matched to a gene. The CDR3 spans 13 residues. CDR3 sequence (DNA): TGCAGTGTTAACAGGGGAACCAACACTGAAGCTTTCTTT. This translates into CSVNRGTNTEAFF.

This clonotype has a count of ten or more. The rearrangement joins TRBV6-1 to TRBJ2-7, with a tentative D call TRBD2 (5 bases). This CDR3 has 14 residues. The germline V gene encodes CDR1 MNHNS and CDR2 SASEGT. The V and J ends lost 3 bases and 7 bases respectively, with 16 bases between them. The CDR3: CASSELGAAGEQYF. The CDR3 DNA sequence: TGTGCCAGCAGTGAGTTAGGCGCCGCGGGTGAGCAGTACTTC.

This clonotype was recorded a few times. This rearrangement joins TRBV11-2 to TRBJ2-5; TRBD2 matches 7 bases. Germline V lookup: CDR1 SGHAT, CDR2 FQNNGV. Trimming took 8 bases from V and 4 from J; bases not matched to a gene: 10. The CDR3 is made up of 14 amino acids. This CDR3 reads CASGRAGRVETQYF. The CDR3 DNA reads TGTGCCAGCGGGCGAGCGGGGAGGGTAGAGACCCAGTACTTC.

The gene calls are TRBV21-1 and TRBJ2-2; no check of the table's D call, TRBD1, against the DNA was made. TRBV21-1 is recorded as a pseudogene. This CDR3 has 15 residues. The CDR3 bases are TGTGCCAGCAGCATAGGGGGGGGGGACACCGGGGAGCTGTTTTTT. This codes for CASSIGGGDTGELFF.

CDR3: CAWRAGGVDTGELFF. The CDR3 coding sequence is TGTGCCTGGAGGGCAGGGGGCGTGGACACCGGGGAGCTGTTTTTT. The chain has TRBV30 and TRBJ2-2; TRBD1 agrees at 8 bases. The CDR3 covers 15 residues. Germline CDR1 reads GTSNPN; CDR2 reads SVGIG (reference sequence). With V trimmed by 3 bases and J by 3 bases, 6 bases remained unmatched.